This entry concerns a single T cell receptor beta chain. The antigen is not known. A J-beta primer mix and a sample-barcoded 5' primer were used in a second PCR of roughly 6 to 11 cycles. The template-switch adaptor, which had 12 random nucleotides, put a tag on each cDNA molecule. TCRdb re-derived calls from the 5' RACE reads in MiXCR, one entry per CDR3 protein. The repertoire holds hundreds of thousands of distinct CDR3 sequences, with roughly 60% as singletons. This entry comes from a study of blood T cells in healthy people across ages. Findings of the study overall: Total diversity from one million sequenced T cells was likely underestimated.

Per-sample PBMC isolation yielded at least 6.5 million cells. Total RNA extraction produced at least 5 micrograms (per sample) for the study. Trimming shortened V by 11 bases and J by 5 bases, and 15 bases separated the two germline ends. The CDR3 totals 12 residues. The germline V gene has CDR1 MNHNS and CDR2 SASEGT. The V gene is TRBV6-1, the J gene TRBJ1-2; a weak D match, TRBD1 (6 bases). The sequence derives from a man aged 25-40 years in good health. Sequencing was performed on blood. The CDR3 bases are TGTGCCGCAGGACAGCCCCGGTATGGCTACACCTTC. Translated, it gives CAAGQPRYGYTF.